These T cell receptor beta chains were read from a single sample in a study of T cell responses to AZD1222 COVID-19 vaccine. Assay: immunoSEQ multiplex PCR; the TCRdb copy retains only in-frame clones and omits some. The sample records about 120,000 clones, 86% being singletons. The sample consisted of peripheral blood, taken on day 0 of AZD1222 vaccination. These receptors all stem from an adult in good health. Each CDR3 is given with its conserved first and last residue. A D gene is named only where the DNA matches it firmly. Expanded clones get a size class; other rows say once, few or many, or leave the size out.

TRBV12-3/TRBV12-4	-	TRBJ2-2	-	TGTGCCAGCAGTGAGGACAACACCGGGGAGCTGTTTTTT	CASSEDNTGELFF
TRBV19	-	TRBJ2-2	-	TGTGCCAGTAGTCGGGGACCACGAACGGGGGAGCTGTTTTTT	CASSRGPRTGELFF
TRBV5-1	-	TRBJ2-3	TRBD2	TGCGCCAGCAGCTTGGGATCTAGCGGAAAGCTCACAGATACGCAGTATTTT	CASSLGSSGKLTDTQYF
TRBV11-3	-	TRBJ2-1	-	TGTGCCAGCAGCTCGGAGGGTGGAAATGAGCAGTTCTTC	CASSSEGGNEQFF
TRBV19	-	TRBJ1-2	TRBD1	TGTGCCAGTAGTATGGGACCGGGACAGGATTATGGCTACACCTTC	CASSMGPGQDYGYTF
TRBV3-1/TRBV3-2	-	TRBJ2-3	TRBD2	TGTGCCAGCAGCCCCGCCCGGGGGGAGGGTTTT	CASSPARGEGF
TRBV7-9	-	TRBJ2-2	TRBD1	TGTGCCAGCAGCTTTGACTCAGGGGGCCATCACACCGGGGAGCTGTTTTTT	CASSFDSGGHHTGELFF
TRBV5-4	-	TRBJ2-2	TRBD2	TGTGCCAGCAGTGTTGGACTAGCGGGAGTCTATGGGGAGCTGTTTTTT	CASSVGLAGVYGELFF
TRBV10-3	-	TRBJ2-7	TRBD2	TGTGCCATCAGTGAGTCGAGAGAGCGGGGCTACGAGCAGTACTTC	CAISESRERGYEQYF
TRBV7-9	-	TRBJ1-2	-	TGTGCCAGCAGCTTCGCCTGGGGCAGCGACTATGGCTACACCTTC	CASSFAWGSDYGYTF
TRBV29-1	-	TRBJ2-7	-	TGCAGCGCCGCGGGGTCACTGGTCTACGAGCAGTACTTC	CSAAGSLVYEQYF
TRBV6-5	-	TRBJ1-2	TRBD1	TGTGCCAGCAGTTACTCGGTGGCAGGGGGCAGCTATGGCTACACCTTC	CASSYSVAGGSYGYTF
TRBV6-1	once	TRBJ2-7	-	TGTGCCAGCAGTGAACCCGACACCCGTAGGGGGTTCTCCTACGAGCAGTACTTC	CASSEPDTRRGFSYEQYF
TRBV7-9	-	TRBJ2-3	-	TGTGCCAGCAGCTTAGGCAGGCCCACAGATACGCAGTATTTT	CASSLGRPTDTQYF
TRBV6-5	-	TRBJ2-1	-	TGTGCCAGCAGGGACGGGACCCCTAAAGGGAATGAGCAGTTCTTC	CASRDGTPKGNEQFF
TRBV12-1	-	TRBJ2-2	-	TGTGCCAGCAGCTTCCGGTTGGGACGGACGAACACCGGGGAGCTGTTTTTT	CASSFRLGRTNTGELFF
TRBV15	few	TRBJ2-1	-	TGTGCCACCAGCAGTGAGTTAGGAGGGGGCGACGAGCAGTTCTTC	CATSSELGGGDEQFF
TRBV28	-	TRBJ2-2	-	TGTGCCAGCAGTTTTTTACAAGGAGGCGGCGGGGAGCTGTTTTTT	CASSFLQGGGGELFF
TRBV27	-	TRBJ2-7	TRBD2	TGTGCCAGCAGTTGGCTAGCGGGGCCCTACGAGCAGTACTTC	CASSWLAGPYEQYF
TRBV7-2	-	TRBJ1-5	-	TGTGCCAGCAGAATGGGGGGAATTCAGCCCCAGCATTTT	CASRMGGIQPQHF
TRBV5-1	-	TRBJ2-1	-	TGCGCCAGCAGCCCGGCGCCCGGCAACAATGAGCAGTTCTTC	CASSPAPGNNEQFF
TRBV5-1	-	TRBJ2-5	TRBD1	TGCGCCAGCAGCTTGGGACAGGGTCTATCGGCCCAGTACTTC	CASSLGQGLSAQYF
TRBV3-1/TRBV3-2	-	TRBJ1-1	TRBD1	TGTGCCAGCAGCCAAGGGGACAGGGGTAACACTGAAGCTTTCTTT	CASSQGDRGNTEAFF
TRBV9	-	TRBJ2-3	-	TGTGCCAGCAGCGTAGAACCCCTCACAGATACGCAGTATTTT	CASSVEPLTDTQYF
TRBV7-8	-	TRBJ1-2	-	TGTGCCAGCAGCTTAGAAGAGAACTATGGCTACACCTTC	CASSLEENYGYTF
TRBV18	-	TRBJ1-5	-	TGTGCCAGCTCCCAGGGACCGATGAATCAGCCCCAGCATTTT	CASSQGPMNQPQHF
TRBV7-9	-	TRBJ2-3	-	TGTGCCAGCAGCCCTCCCTCGGATACGCAGTATTTT	CASSPPSDTQYF
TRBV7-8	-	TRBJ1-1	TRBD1	TGTGCCAGCAGCTTAGTAACAGGGGCCACTGAAGCTTTCTTT	CASSLVTGATEAFF
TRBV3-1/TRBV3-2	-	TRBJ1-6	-	TGTGCCAGCAGCCAAGATCCGGCCGCGAGGGATTCACCCCTCCACTTT	CASSQDPAARDSPLHF
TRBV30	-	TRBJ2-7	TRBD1	TGTGCCTGGAGGAGACAGGGCAGCTACGAGCAGTACTTC	CAWRRQGSYEQYF
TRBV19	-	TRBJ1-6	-	TGTGCCAGTAGTACTAAGGTGGGCGGTTCACCCCTCCACTTT	CASSTKVGGSPLHF
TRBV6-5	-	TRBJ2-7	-	TGTGCCAGCAGTTACGGGGACCTATACTACGAGCAGTACTTC	CASSYGDLYYEQYF
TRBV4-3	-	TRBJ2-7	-	TGCGCCAGCAGCCAAGATTACATTGGCGAGCAGTACTTC	CASSQDYIGEQYF
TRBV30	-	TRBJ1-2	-	TGTGCCTGGACGGGACTCCGATCGAGCGGCTACACCTTC	CAWTGLRSSGYTF
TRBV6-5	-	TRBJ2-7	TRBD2	TGTGCCAGCAGGGGGAGGGGACTAACGACCTACGAGCAGTACTTC	CASRGRGLTTYEQYF
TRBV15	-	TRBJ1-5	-	TGTGCCACCAGAGACAACTTTCAGGGAGATCGTCAGCCCCAGCATTTT	CATRDNFQGDRQPQHF
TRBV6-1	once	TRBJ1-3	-	TGTGCCAGCAGTGGGAGAGGGCGGGTGACTGGAAACACCATATATTTT	CASSGRGRVTGNTIYF
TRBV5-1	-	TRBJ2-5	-	TGCGCCAGCAGCTTTACCGCCCAAGAGACCCAGTACTTC	CASSFTAQETQYF
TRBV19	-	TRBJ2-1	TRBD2	TGTGCCAGTAGTATAGCTTTAGCGGGCTACAATGAGCAGTTCTTC	CASSIALAGYNEQFF
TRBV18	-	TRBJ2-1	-	TGTGCCAGCTCACCACCGATCGGGGAGAATGAGCAGTTCTTC	CASSPPIGENEQFF
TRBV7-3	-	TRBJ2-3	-	TGTGCCAGCAGCTTAACGCTAGGGGACGCAGATACGCAGTATTTT	CASSLTLGDADTQYF
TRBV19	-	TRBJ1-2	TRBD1	TGTGCCAGTAGTATAGGGGGCCCAGGGGGCCTGAATGGCTACACCTTC	CASSIGGPGGLNGYTF
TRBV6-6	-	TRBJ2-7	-	TGTGCCAGCACCCTGTCTGGGGACGAGCAGTACTTC	CASTLSGDEQYF
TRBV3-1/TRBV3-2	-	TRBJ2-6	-	TGTGCCAGCAGCCTCGGGACGGTTCCTGGGGCCAACGTCCTGACTTTC	CASSLGTVPGANVLTF
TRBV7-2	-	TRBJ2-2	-	TGTGCCAGCAGCCTGACGGGGAACACCGGGGAGCTGTTTTTT	CASSLTGNTGELFF
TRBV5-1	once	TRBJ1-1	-	TGCGCCAGCAGCCCGGGAGGGGGAGAAGCTTTCTTT	CASSPGGGEAFF
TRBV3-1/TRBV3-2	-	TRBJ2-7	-	TGTGCCAGCAGCTCGCGGCGCAGTAGCTACGAGCAGTACTTC	CASSSRRSSYEQYF
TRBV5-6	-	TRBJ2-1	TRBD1	TGTGCCAGCAGACCCCCTCGGGACAGGGCCGTAGGGACCTACAATGAGCAGTTCTTC	CASRPPRDRAVGTYNEQFF
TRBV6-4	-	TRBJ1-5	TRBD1	TGTGCCAGCAGTTCGATCCCGGGACAGGGTTTAGATTTT	CASSSIPGQGLDF
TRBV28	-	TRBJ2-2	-	TGTGCCAGCAGTTTGTTTAGGGGGAGTGGGACCGGGGAGCTGTTTTTT	CASSLFRGSGTGELFF
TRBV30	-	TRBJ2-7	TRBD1	TGTGCCTGGACTGGGACAGGGGGCTCCTACGAGCAGTACTTC	CAWTGTGGSYEQYF
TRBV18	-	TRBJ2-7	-	TGTGCCAGCTCACCTCGCTCCGGCGGCGAGCAGTACTTC	CASSPRSGGEQYF